The clone carrying this T cell receptor beta chain was counted only a few times. Its antigen is not identified. The CDR3 consists of 12 residues. The germline V gene encodes CDR1 WNHNN and CDR2 SYGVQD (reference sequence). Trimming pared 4 bases from V and 6 bases from J, leaving 7 bases between. TCRdb ran MiXCR on the 5' RACE reads and lists one entry per CDR3 protein. Of around 960,000 distinct CDR3 sequences listed, 10% to 15% were seen once; the top ten hold around 1.5%. This record comes from a study of identical twins. Study-wide findings and caveats: It was cross-sectional statistical analysis, not following the same donors, that the conclusions relied on. Cord blood's abundant beta clonotypes had fewer insertions, unlike memory repertoires.

These data were also reused for a study on yellow fever vaccine responses in identical twins.

This sequence joins TRBV10-1 and TRBJ2-1; D ambiguous. The clonotype comes from a young woman in good health. Sequencing used PBMCs. CDR3 sequence (DNA): TGCGCCAGCAGTGTACAGTTCAATGAGCAGTTCTTC. Translation: CASSVQFNEQFF.